The source of this T cell receptor beta chain is a study of Ad26.COV2.S vaccination and SARS-CoV-2 variants. The overall study: Donor allocation was to the COV1001 Ad26.COV2.S trial arm. Dosing was one shot or two shots 56 days apart.

Study-level findings and limits: Higher spike-specific TCR breadth was found in vaccine recipients than in placebo recipients. Measurement of non-spike TCR breadth gave similar results in vaccine and placebo recipients.

Turning to this clone: Its antigen is unknown.

TCRdb keeps only in-frame clones here, not all; method: immunoSEQ multiplex PCR. The data contain 350,000 to 500,000 clones, roughly 87% of them singletons. Treatment reported: over 15 received Ad26.COV2.S at low or high dose, single or two shots; 5 received placebo; per-sample allocation not given. Vaccine and placebo recipients were sampled on day 63 after the first injection. The CDR3 length is 14 residues. V lost 4 bases and J lost 0, with 10 bases in between. Per the germline V gene, CDR1 is WSHSY and CDR2 is SAAADI. The rearrangement uses TRBV10-2 and TRBJ2-7; D gene uncertain. The specimen was peripheral blood, collected in a trial of Ad26.COV2.S vaccine versus placebo. This receptor was obtained from a person between 18 and 65 years old who received the Ad26.COV2.S COVID-19 vaccine or a placebo. CDR3 amino acids: CASSVGPSSYEQYF. The CDR3 DNA follows: TGCGCCAGCAGTGTTGGGCCCAGCTCCTACGAGCAGTACTTC.